This T cell receptor (beta chain) was captured in a study of T-cell memory formation after mild COVID-19. Study-level results: That cross-reactive memory joined was suggested by some responding clones appearing in pre-infection memory.

A word on this clonotype: Antigen: not known.

V was clipped by 5 bases and J by 2 bases; unmatched bases: 13. The CDR3 has 18 residues. Germline values: CDR1 SEHNR, CDR2 FQNEAQ (reference sequence). TCRdb fed the 5' RACE reads into MiXCR, producing one record per CDR3 protein. The data contain around 500,000 distinct CDR3 sequences, 18% of them singletons. The specimen was PBMCs or a T cell subset sorted from them (not recorded which). The V call is TRBV7-9, the J call TRBJ2-3; TRBD2 matches 10 bases. This TCR came from an adult woman who had mild COVID-19 (a few samples of this study predate the infection). Cell type and time point are not known. The CDR3 DNA reads TGTGCCAGCAGCGATACAAGAAGACTAGCGGGCGACACAGATACGCAGTATTTT. This codes for CASSDTRRLAGDTDTQYF. The whole variable domain, remainder taken from reference TRBV7-9 and TRBJ2-3, is DTGVSQNPRHKITKRGQNVTFRCDPISEHNRLYWYRQTLGQGPEFLTYFQNEAQLEKSRLLSDRFSAERPKGSFSTLEIQRTEQGDSAMYLCASSDTRRLAGDTDTQYFGPGTRLTVL.